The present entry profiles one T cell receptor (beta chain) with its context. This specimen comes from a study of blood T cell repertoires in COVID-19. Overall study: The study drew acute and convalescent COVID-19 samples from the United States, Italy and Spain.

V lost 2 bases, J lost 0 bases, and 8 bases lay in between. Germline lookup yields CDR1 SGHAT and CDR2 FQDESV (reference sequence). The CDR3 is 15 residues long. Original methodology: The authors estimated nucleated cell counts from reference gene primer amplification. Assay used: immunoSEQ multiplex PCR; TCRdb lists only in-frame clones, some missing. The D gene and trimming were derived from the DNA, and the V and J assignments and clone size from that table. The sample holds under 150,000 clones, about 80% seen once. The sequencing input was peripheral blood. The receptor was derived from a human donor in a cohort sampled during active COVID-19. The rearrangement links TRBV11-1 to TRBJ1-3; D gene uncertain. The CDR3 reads CASSLLSPSGNTIYF. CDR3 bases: TGTGCCAGCAGCTTACTTTCCCCCTCTGGAAACACCATATATTTT.